The clone carrying this TCR beta chain was observed a handful of times. Its antigen is not known. CDR3 length: 15 residues. The junction had 3 bases not matched to a gene; V was cut back by 3 bases and J by 7 bases. CDR1 is MNHEY, CDR2 SMNVEV, per germline (reference sequence). Treatment specified: approximately 9-day PBMC culture with coronavirus spike peptide pools or control peptides (ViraFEST assay). Researchers collected the unexposed donor's CD4+ T cells before the COVID-19 pandemic (2011-2018). The record originates from a study of vaccination and CD4 T cells after COVID-19. The overall study: Stimuli were overlapping spike peptide pools of SARS-CoV-2 and three common cold coronaviruses (HCoV-NL63, HCoV-OC43, HCoV-229E).

With the Oncomine TCR Beta short-read assay, DNA from cultured CD4+ T cells was sequenced. The authors extracted genomic DNA from cultured CD4+ T cells. TCRdb fed the PCR reads into MiXCR, producing one record per CDR3 protein. This repertoire shows more than 10,000 distinct CDR3 sequences, roughly 32% found once; its top ten account for roughly 13%. The sample consisted of CD4+ T cells from blood, cultured in vitro. V is TRBV27 and J is TRBJ2-1; 13 bases line up with TRBD2. This clonotype originated in a human donor in good health. CDR3 sequence: CASSLGLAGSNEQFF. For the CDR3, the DNA is TGTGCCAGCAGTTTGGGACTAGCGGGATCGAATGAGCAGTTCTTC.